The sequence of this T cell receptor (beta chain) was determined in a study of control samples from healthy donors and cancer patients. Sequencing was performed with immunoSEQ multiplex PCR; in TCRdb, only in-frame clones are kept and a portion is missing. Among roughly 59,000 clones listed, around 90% were seen once. In germline, CDR1 is LNHNV, CDR2 YYDKDF (reference sequence). The V gene lost 5 bases and the J gene lost 6 bases, with 14 bases spanning the gap. The CDR3 spans 15 residues. V gene TRBV15 combines with J gene TRBJ1-6, with D possibly being TRBD1 (5 bases). The source of this sequence is a man aged 35 to 55 with colorectal cancer. Sample: PBMCs. CDR3 in DNA: TGTGCCACCAGCGAGGCGACTGGGGGTAATTCACCCCTCCACTTT. Protein product: CATSEATGGNSPLHF.